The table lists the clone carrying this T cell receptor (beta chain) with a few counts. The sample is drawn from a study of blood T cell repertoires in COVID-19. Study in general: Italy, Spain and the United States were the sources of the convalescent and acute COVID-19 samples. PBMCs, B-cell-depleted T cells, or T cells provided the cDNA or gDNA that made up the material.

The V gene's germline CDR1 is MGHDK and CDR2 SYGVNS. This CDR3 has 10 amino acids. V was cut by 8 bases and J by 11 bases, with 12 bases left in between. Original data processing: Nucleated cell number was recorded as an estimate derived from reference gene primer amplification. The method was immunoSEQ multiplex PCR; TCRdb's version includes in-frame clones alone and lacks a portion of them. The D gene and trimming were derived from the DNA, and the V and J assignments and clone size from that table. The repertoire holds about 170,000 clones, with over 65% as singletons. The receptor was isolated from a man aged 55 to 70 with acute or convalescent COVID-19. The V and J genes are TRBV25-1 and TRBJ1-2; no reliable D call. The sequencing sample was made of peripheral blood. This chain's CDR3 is CASEGAVYTF. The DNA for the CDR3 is TGTGCCAGCGAGGGCGCAGTTTACACCTTC.